The clone carrying this TCR beta chain came up many times. As for time point: before trial treatment. CDR1 is MNHNS and CDR2 is SASEGT in the germline V gene. V lost 2 bases and J lost 4; bases outside the gene matches: 4. This CDR3 is 16 amino acids long. Primers targeting TRAV and TRBV primed first-strand cDNA, covering alpha and beta chains. Amplification, which lasted roughly 22 PCR cycles, used a constant-region primer and V-primer adapter to amplify TCRs. A single record per CDR3 protein comes from TCRdb applying MiXCR to the reads. The data contain roughly 54,000 distinct CDR3 sequences, approximately 25% of them seen just once; the ten biggest clones take up 5.5% to 6.5%. The entry originates in a study of low-dose radiotherapy and immunotherapy resistance in tumors. Study at large: With 1 Gy per fraction every two weeks, Cohort 2 accumulated 13 Gy across 26 weeks.

The TCR was taken from a male donor with prostate cancer. V usage is TRBV6-1 and J usage is TRBJ2-6, with 8 bases fitting TRBD1. The specimen comprised PBMCs, sampled before treatment. The CDR3 is CASSEQGARGANVLTF. The CDR3 bases are TGTGCCAGCAGTGAACAGGGGGCGAGAGGGGCCAACGTCCTGACTTTC.